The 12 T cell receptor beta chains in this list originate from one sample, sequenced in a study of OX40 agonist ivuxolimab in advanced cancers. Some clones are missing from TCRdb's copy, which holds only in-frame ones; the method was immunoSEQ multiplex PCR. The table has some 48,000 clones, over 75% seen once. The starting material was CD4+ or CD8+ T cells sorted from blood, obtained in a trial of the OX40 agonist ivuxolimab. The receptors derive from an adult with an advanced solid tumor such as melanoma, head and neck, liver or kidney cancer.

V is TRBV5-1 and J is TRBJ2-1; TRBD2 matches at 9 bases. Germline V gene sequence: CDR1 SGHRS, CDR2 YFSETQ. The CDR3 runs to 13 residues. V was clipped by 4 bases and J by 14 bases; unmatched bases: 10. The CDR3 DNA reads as TGCGCCAGCAGCGGGATAATAGCGGGAGAGGAGTTCTTC. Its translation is CASSGIIAGEEFF.

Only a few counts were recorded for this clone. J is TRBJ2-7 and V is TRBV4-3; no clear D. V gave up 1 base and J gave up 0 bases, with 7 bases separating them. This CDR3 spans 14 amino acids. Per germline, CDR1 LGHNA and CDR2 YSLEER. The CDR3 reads CASSQGTRSYEQYF. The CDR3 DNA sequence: TGCGCCAGCAGCCAAGGCACCCGCTCCTACGAGCAGTACTTC.

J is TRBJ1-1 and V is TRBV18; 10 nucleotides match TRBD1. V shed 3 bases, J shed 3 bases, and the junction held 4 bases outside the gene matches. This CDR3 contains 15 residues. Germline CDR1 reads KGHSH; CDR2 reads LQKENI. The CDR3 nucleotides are TGTGCCAGCTCACCCCGGACAGGGGGGGACACTGAAGCTTTCTTT. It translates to CASSPRTGGDTEAFF.

The CDR3 DNA is TGCGCCAGCAGCCCGCATTATGGGGGCACTAGCGGGAGCTACGAGCAGTACTTC. It yields the protein CASSPHYGGTSGSYEQYF. The genes are TRBV4-3 and TRBJ2-7, with TRBD2 identical over 11 bases. The CDR3 runs 18 residues. Losses at the gene ends were 4 bases for V and 3 bases for J; bases not matched to a gene: 14. Germline loops: CDR1 LGHNA, CDR2 YSLEER.

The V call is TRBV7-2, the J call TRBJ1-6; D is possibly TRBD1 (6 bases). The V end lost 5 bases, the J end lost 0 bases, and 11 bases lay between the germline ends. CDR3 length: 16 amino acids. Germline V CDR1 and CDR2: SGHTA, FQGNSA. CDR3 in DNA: TGTGCCAGCAGCGAGACAGGAAGCTCCTATAATTCACCCCTCCACTTT. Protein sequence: CASSETGSSYNSPLHF.

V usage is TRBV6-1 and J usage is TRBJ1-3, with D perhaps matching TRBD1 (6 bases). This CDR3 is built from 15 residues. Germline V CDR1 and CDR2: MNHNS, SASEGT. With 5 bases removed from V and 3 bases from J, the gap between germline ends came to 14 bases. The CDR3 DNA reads TGTGCCAGCAGTAGAGACAGGTCGGGTGGAAACACCATATATTTT. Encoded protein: CASSRDRSGGNTIYF.

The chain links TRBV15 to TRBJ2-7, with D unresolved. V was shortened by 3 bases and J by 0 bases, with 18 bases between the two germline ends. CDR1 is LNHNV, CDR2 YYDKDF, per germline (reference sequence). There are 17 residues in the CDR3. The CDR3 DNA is TGTGCCACCAGCAGGGACCCTATGGGGTTGAGCTCCTACGAGCAGTACTTC. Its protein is CATSRDPMGLSSYEQYF.

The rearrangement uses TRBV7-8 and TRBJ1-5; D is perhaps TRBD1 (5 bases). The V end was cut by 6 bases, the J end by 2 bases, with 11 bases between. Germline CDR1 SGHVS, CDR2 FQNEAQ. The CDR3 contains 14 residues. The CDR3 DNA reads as TGTGCCAGCAGGCGGACAAGGGGCAATCAGCCCCAGCATTTT. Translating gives CASRRTRGNQPQHF.

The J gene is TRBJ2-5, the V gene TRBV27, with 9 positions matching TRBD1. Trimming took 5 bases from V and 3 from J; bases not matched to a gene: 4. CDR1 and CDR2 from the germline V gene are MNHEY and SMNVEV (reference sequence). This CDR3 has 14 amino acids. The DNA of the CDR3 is TGTGCCAGCAGTCAAGGACAGGGGAAAGAGACCCAGTACTTC. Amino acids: CASSQGQGKETQYF.

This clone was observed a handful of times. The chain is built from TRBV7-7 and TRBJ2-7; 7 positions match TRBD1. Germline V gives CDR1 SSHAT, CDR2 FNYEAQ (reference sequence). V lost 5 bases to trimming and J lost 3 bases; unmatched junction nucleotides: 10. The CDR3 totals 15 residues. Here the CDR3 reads CASSVDRDRIYEQYF. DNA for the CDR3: TGTGCCAGCAGCGTGGACCGGGACAGAATCTACGAGCAGTACTTC.

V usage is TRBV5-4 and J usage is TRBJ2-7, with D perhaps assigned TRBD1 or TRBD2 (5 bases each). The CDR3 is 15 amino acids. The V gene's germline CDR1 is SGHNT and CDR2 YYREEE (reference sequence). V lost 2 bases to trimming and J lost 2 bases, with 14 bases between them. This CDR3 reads CASSFGNRPTYEQYF. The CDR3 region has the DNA TGTGCCAGCAGCTTCGGGAACAGGCCGACCTACGAGCAGTACTTC. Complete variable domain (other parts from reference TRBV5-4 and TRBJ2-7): ETGVTQSPTHLIKTRGQQVTLRCSSQSGHNTVSWYQQALGQGPQFIFQYYREEENGRGNFPPRFSGLQFPNYSSELNVNALELDDSALYLCASSFGNRPTYEQYFGPGTRLTVT.

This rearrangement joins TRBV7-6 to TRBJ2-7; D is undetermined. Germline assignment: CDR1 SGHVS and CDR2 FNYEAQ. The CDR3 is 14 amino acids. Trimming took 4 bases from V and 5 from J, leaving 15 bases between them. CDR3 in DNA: TGTGCCAGCAGCTCCGCCGGGCTGGTCGACGAGCAGTACTTC. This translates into CASSSAGLVDEQYF.